The 18 T cell receptor beta chains below all came from one sample that was sequenced in a study of T cell responses to AZD1222 COVID-19 vaccine. Method: immunoSEQ multiplex PCR; TCRdb's copy keeps in-frame clones and lacks some. The data show roughly 100,000 clones, 86% seen once. Source: peripheral blood, taken on day 0 of AZD1222 vaccination. These receptors all stem from an adult in good health.

The chain recombines TRBV19 with TRBJ1-6; a possible D gene is TRBD1 (6 bases). This CDR3 has 22 amino acids. Trimming shortened V by 1 base and J by 3 bases, and 28 bases separated the two germline ends. Germline V gene sequence: CDR1 LNHDA, CDR2 SQIVND (reference sequence). CDR3 coding DNA: TGTGCCAGTAGTATAGTAGAGGGACTGGACAGCCCAAACTTCCTCTATAATTCACCCCTCCACTTT. Residues: CASSIVEGLDSPNFLYNSPLHF.

The V and J genes are TRBV28 and TRBJ1-6; D might be TRBD1 (6 bases). Germline V gives CDR1 MDHEN, CDR2 SYDVKM. V was cut by 6 bases and J by 0 bases, with 9 bases left in between. The CDR3 runs 15 residues. In nucleotides, the CDR3 is TGTGCCAGCAGAGACAGGAGCTCCTATAATTCACCCCTCCACTTT. This encodes CASRDRSSYNSPLHF.

Comments on this clone: The same CDR3 also results from other DNA sequences found in this sample. The rearrangement uses TRBV6-2 or TRBV6-3 and TRBJ1-5; D uncertain. The V end was cut by 6 bases, the J end by 4 bases, with 7 bases between. The CDR3 consists of 12 residues. Germline-derived CDR1 and CDR2 are MNHEY and SVGEGT. CDR3 in amino acids: CASSPRNQPQHF. The CDR3 nucleotides read TGTGCCAGCAGCCCTCGGAATCAGCCCCAGCATTTT.

The chain is built from TRBV4-2 and TRBJ2-2; D is uncertain. Germline V gene lookup returns CDR1 LGHNA and CDR2 YNFKEQ. The CDR3 loop spans 14 amino acids. Deletions cut 0 bases from V and 5 bases from J, with 7 bases between. The CDR3 region has the DNA TGTGCCAGCAGCCAAGATAGAGTTACCGGGGAGCTGTTTTTT. This gives the protein CASSQDRVTGELFF.

The J gene is TRBJ2-5, the V gene TRBV4-3; 8 nucleotides agree with TRBD2. Per germline, CDR1 LGHNA and CDR2 YSLEER. V gave up 1 base and J gave up 7 bases; unmatched junction bases: 2. The CDR3 is 13 amino acids. CDR3 in DNA: TGCGCCAGCAGCCAAGGGGGGACTAGGACCCAGTACTTC. As protein: CASSQGGTRTQYF.

The J gene is TRBJ1-1, the V gene TRBV12-3 or TRBV12-4, with D unclear. This CDR3 comprises 12 residues. The V end was cut by 2 bases, the J end by 1 base, with 2 bases between. The CDR3 loop reads CASSLRNTEAFF. CDR3 nucleotide sequence: TGTGCCAGCAGTTTACGGAACACTGAAGCTTTCTTT.

This chain links TRBV18 with TRBJ1-1, with 7 nucleotides matching TRBD1. CDR3 size: 14 residues. Unmatched junction bases numbered 6, after V lost 4 bases and J lost 4 bases. Germline V gene lookup returns CDR1 KGHSH and CDR2 LQKENI. The DNA for the CDR3 is TGTGCCAGCTCACGACCTACAGGGGTCACTGAAGCTTTCTTT. Translation gives CASSRPTGVTEAFF.

J is TRBJ1-1 and V is TRBV10-3; 8 nucleotides agree with TRBD1. The CDR3 contains 15 residues. V lost 0 bases to trimming and J lost 2 bases; unmatched junction nucleotides: 2. CDR1 ENHRY and CDR2 SYGVKD come from the germline V gene. Here the CDR3 DNA reads TGTGCCATCAGTGAGTCGGGACAGGTTAACACTGAAGCTTTCTTT. It encodes CAISESGQVNTEAFF.

The rearrangement joins TRBV2 to TRBJ1-5; possibly TRBD1 for D (5 bases). This CDR3 is 16 amino acids long. CDR1 is SNHLY and CDR2 is FYNNEI in the germline V gene. Trimming removed 7 bases at V and 4 bases at J, with 20 bases between. Here the CDR3 DNA reads TGTGCCAGCACGGTCAGAGGGGATGTCGGGAATCAGCCCCAGCATTTT. Its protein product is CASTVRGDVGNQPQHF.

V gene TRBV4-1 combines with J gene TRBJ1-1; 7 bases agree with TRBD1. Looked up from germline, CDR1 is MGHRA and CDR2 is YSYEKL. V trimming: 2 bases; J trimming: 6 bases; junction bases outside the gene matches: 9. The CDR3 spans 15 residues. The CDR3 bases are TGCGCCAGCAGCCAAAAAGGAACAGGGGTTTCTGAAGCTTTCTTT. Translating it yields CASSQKGTGVSEAFF.

This clone was seen a single time. Here the CDR3 reads CASSLTGGNAEQYF. As DNA, the CDR3 is TGTGCCAGCAGCCTAACAGGGGGCAACGCCGAGCAGTACTTC. This rearrangement joins TRBV3-1 (or the pseudogene TRBV3-2) to TRBJ2-7, with 9 bases aligning to TRBD1. CDR3 length: 14 residues. J gave up 6 bases and V 4 bases, and 7 bases lay outside the gene matches. Looked up from germline, CDR1 is LGHDT and CDR2 is YNNKEL (reference sequence).

The chain carries TRBV9 and TRBJ1-3; tentatively, D is TRBD1 (5 bases). The length of the CDR3 is 15 residues. Germline CDR1 is SGDLS and CDR2 is YYNGEE. V lost 7 bases, J lost 0 bases, and 14 bases lay in between. DNA of the CDR3: TGTGCCAGCGCGGAGGGGCACTTCTCTGGAAACACCATATATTTT. The encoded protein is CASAEGHFSGNTIYF.

The table lists this clone with a few counts. The chain is built from TRBV4-2 and TRBJ1-1, with unresolved D. V was pared by 6 bases and J by 0 bases, with 17 bases between. CDR3 length: 16 amino acids. Germline V gives CDR1 LGHNA, CDR2 YNFKEQ. CDR3: CASSPELGELNTEAFF. For the CDR3, the DNA is TGTGCCAGCAGTCCCGAACTCGGAGAGCTGAACACTGAAGCTTTCTTT.

The chain is built from TRBV11-2 and TRBJ2-2; maybe TRBD1 (5 bases). This CDR3 comprises 16 residues. The germline V gene encodes CDR1 SGHAT and CDR2 FQNNGV. V was cut by 2 bases and J by 6 bases, with 16 bases left in between. In nucleotides, the CDR3 is TGTGCCAGCAGCTTATGGCAGGGCGTAGGGGCCGGGGAGCTGTTTTTT. Its protein is CASSLWQGVGAGELFF. Full variable domain (outside the CDR3, taken from reference TRBV11-2 and TRBJ2-2): EAGVAQSPRYKIIEKRQSVAFWCNPISGHATLYWYQQILGQGPKLLIQFQNNGVVDDSQLPKDRFSAERLKGVDSTLKIQPAKLEDSAVYLCASSLWQGVGAGELFFGEGSRLTVL.

This clone appeared a single time. The chain has TRBV6-5 and TRBJ2-3; D might be TRBD1 or TRBD2, each matching 7 bases. Trimming shortened V by 8 bases and J by 5 bases, and 14 bases separated the two germline ends. The CDR3 runs 13 residues. CDR1 MNHEY and CDR2 SVGAGI come from the germline V gene. CDR3 loop: CASGRGRGDTQYF. The CDR3 DNA reads TGTGCCAGCGGCAGGGGGAGGGGAGATACGCAGTATTTT.

The rearrangement links TRBV18 to TRBJ1-1; possible D gene TRBD1, 5 bases. Germline-derived CDR1 and CDR2 are KGHSH and LQKENI. CDR3 length: 15 residues. V lost 1 base to trimming and J lost 0 bases, with 9 bases between them. The DNA for the CDR3 is TGTGCCAGCTCACCACTGGTAGGGGTGAACACTGAAGCTTTCTTT. Protein product: CASSPLVGVNTEAFF.

The chain links TRBV5-1 to TRBJ1-3; possibly TRBD1 for D (6 bases). The germline CDR1 and CDR2 sequences are SGHRS and YFSETQ. V dropped 0 bases and J dropped 0 bases, with 13 bases sitting between them. The CDR3 length is 17 residues. The CDR3 region is CASSLGRTGISGNTIYF. In DNA form, the CDR3 reads TGCGCCAGCAGCTTGGGACGCACAGGGATCTCTGGAAACACCATATATTTT.

Written as DNA, the CDR3 is TGTGCCAGCAGCTTATCTTGGGGGAACACCATATATTTT. Translating gives CASSLSWGNTIYF. This chain connects TRBV7-9 to TRBJ1-3; D possibly corresponds to TRBD1 (5 bases). This CDR3 is built from 13 residues. V was pared by 2 bases and J by 7 bases, with 9 bases between. CDR1 SEHNR and CDR2 FQNEAQ come from the germline V gene (reference sequence).